The 5 T cell receptor beta chains reported below all come from one sample, sequenced in a study of blood T cells in healthy people across ages. The second PCR ran roughly 7 to 11 cycles with a sample-barcoded 5' primer and J-beta primers. TCRdb independently ran MiXCR on the 5' RACE reads; one entry per CDR3 protein. The sample includes 700,000 to 1,000,000 distinct CDR3 sequences, around 45% of them seen just once. The sample comprised blood. The receptors were gathered from a man between 60 and 75 years old in good health.

This clonotype was detected a few times. The chain joins TRBV7-9 to TRBJ1-2; D not resolved. Trimming cost V 1 base and J 4 bases, with 10 bases left between them. This CDR3 spans 14 amino acids. Per germline, CDR1 SEHNR and CDR2 FQNEAQ (reference sequence). The CDR3, as DNA: TGTGCCAGCAGCTTAGAGGTCAGATCCTATGGCTACACCTTC. This translates into CASSLEVRSYGYTF.

This clonotype was detected a few times. The genes are TRBV5-5 and TRBJ1-2; 7 positions agree with TRBD1. The CDR3 sequence is 13 residues long. V trimming: 5 bases; J trimming: 3 bases; junction bases outside the gene matches: 4. In germline, CDR1 is SGHKS, CDR2 YYEKEE (reference sequence). CDR3 bases: TGTGCCAGCAGTGGACAGGAGCACTATGGCTACACCTTC. Its protein is CASSGQEHYGYTF. Variable domain in full (rest from reference TRBV5-5 and TRBJ1-2): DAGVTQSPTHLIKTRGQQVTLRCSPISGHKSVSWYQQVLGQGPQFIFQYYEKEERGRGNFPDRFSARQFPNYSSELNVNALLLGDSALYLCASSGQEHYGYTFGSGTRLTVV.

This clonotype has only a few counts. This rearrangement joins TRBV6-2 or TRBV6-3 to TRBJ2-1; possibly TRBD1 or TRBD2 for D (6 bases each). Trimming shortened V by 8 bases and J by 7 bases, and 21 bases separated the two germline ends. The CDR3 has 15 residues. Germline lookup yields CDR1 MNHEY and CDR2 SVGEGT. CDR3 amino acids: CASEDRDLRGNEQFF. DNA for the CDR3: TGTGCCAGCGAGGACCGGGACTTGAGGGGGAATGAGCAGTTCTTC.

This clonotype was found a few times. V is TRBV7-2 and J is TRBJ2-3; D not resolved. V was pared by 4 bases and J by 4 bases, with 18 bases between. The CDR3 is 16 residues long. Germline V CDR1 and CDR2: SGHTA, FQGNSA. CDR3 sequence: CASSSSVAARPDTQYF. CDR3 DNA: TGTGCCAGCAGCTCGTCGGTGGCAGCTCGGCCAGATACGCAGTATTTT.

The chain employs TRBV29-1 and TRBJ2-3; tentatively, D is TRBD1 (6 bases). Germline CDR1 and CDR2: SQVTM and ANQGSEA. This CDR3 spans 14 amino acids. V was pared by 7 bases and J by 1 base, with 15 bases between. The CDR3 nucleotides read TGCAGCGGGATTATTGGGGGCCGCACAGATACGCAGTATTTT. Its protein is CSGIIGGRTDTQYF.